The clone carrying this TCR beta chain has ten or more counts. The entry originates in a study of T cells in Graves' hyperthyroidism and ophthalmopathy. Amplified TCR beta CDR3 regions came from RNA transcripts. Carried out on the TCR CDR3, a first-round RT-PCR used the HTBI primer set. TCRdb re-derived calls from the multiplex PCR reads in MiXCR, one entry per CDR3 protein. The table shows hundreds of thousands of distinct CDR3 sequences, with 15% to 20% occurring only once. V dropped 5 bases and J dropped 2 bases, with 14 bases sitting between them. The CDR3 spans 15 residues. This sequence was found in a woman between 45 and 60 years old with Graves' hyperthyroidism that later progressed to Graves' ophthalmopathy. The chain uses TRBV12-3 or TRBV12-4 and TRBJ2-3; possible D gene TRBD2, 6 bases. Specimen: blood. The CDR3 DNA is TGTGCCAGCAGTGCTCGGGGGAACTCCACAGATACGCAGTATTTT. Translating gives CASSARGNSTDTQYF.